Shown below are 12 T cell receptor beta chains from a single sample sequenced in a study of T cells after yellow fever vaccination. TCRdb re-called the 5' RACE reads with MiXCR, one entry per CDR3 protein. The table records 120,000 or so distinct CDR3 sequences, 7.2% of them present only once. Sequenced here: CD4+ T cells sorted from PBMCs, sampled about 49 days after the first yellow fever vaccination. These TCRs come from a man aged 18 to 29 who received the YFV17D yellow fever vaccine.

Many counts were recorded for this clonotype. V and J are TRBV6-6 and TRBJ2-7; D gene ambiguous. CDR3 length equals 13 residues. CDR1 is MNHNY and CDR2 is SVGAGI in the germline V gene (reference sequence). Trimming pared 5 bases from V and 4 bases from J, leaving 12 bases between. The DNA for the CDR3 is TGTGCCAGCAGTCGCGAATACAGATACGAGCAGTACTTC. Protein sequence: CASSREYRYEQYF.

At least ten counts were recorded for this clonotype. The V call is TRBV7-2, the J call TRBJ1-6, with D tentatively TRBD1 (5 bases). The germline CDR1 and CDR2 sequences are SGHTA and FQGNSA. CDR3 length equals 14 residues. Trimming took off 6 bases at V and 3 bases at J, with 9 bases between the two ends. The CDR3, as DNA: TGTGCCAGCAGGGGGACCGACTATAATTCACCCCTCCACTTT. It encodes CASRGTDYNSPLHF.

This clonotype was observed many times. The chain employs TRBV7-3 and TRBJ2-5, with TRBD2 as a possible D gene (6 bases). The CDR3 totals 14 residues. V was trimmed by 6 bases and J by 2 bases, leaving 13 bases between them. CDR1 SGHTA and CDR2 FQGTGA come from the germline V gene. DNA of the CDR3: TGTGCCAGCAGTCGATTGGGGGGACAAGAGACCCAGTACTTC. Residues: CASSRLGGQETQYF.

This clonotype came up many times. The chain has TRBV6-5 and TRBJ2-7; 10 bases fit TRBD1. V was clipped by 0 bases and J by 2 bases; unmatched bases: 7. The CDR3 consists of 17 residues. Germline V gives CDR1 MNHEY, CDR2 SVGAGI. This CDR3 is CASSYSKIGQGAYEQYF. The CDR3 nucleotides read TGTGCCAGCAGTTACTCTAAAATAGGACAGGGGGCCTACGAGCAGTACTTC.

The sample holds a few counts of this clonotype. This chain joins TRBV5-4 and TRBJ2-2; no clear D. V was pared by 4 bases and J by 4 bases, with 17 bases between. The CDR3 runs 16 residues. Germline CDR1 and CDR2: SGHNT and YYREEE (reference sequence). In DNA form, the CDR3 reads TGTGCCAGCAGCCTACCGGGTTACTCGGGCACCGGGGAGCTGTTTTTT. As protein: CASSLPGYSGTGELFF. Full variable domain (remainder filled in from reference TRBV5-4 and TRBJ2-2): ETGVTQSPTHLIKTRGQQVTLRCSSQSGHNTVSWYQQALGQGPQFIFQYYREEENGRGNFPPRFSGLQFPNYSSELNVNALELDDSALYLCASSLPGYSGTGELFFGEGSRLTVL.

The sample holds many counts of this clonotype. The chain's CDR3 is CASADQPLLETQYF. The CDR3 DNA reads TGTGCCAGCGCGGACCAACCCCTGCTGGAGACCCAGTACTTC. This sequence joins TRBV6-2 or TRBV6-3 and TRBJ2-5; D is unresolved. CDR1 and CDR2 from the germline V gene are MNHEY and SVGEGT. Deletions cut 8 bases from V and 5 bases from J, with 18 bases between. The CDR3 length is 14 residues.

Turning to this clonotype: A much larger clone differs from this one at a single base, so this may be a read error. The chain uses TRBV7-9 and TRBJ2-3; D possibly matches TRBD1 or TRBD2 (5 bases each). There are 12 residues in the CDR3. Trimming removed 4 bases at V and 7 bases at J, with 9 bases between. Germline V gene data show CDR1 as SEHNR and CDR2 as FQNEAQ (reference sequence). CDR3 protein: CASSCEGYTQYF. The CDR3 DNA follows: TGTGCCAGCAGCTGCGAGGGGTATACGCAGTATTTT.

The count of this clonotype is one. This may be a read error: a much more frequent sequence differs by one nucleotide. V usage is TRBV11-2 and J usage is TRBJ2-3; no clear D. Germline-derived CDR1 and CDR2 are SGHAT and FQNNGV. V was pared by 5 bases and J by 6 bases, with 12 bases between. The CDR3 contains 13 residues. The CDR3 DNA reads TGTGCCAGCAGCCTCCAGAACCCCGATACGCAGTATTTT. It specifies CASSLQNPDTQYF.

The CDR3 loop is CASSSGQGASPLHF. DNA of the CDR3: TGCGCCAGCAGCTCGGGACAGGGGGCTTCACCCCTCCACTTT. This chain joins TRBV5-1 and TRBJ1-6; 12 bases agree with TRBD1. Germline V gene data show CDR1 as SGHRS and CDR2 as YFSETQ. The length of the CDR3 is 14 residues. Trimming at V came to 3 bases and at J to 9 bases, leaving 1 base not matched to a gene.

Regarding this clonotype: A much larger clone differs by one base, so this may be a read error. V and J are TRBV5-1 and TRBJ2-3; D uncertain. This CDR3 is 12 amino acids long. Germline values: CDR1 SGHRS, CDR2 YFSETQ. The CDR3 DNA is TGCGCCAGGAGCTACCCTACGGATACGCAGTATTTT. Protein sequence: CARSYPTDTQYF.

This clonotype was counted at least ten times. CDR3 protein: CATSPGPNTGELFF. The DNA for the CDR3 is TGTGCCACCAGCCCGGGGCCGAACACCGGGGAGCTGTTTTTT. This sequence joins TRBV24-1 and TRBJ2-2; the D gene could be TRBD1 or TRBD2 (5 bases each). From germline, CDR1 is KGHDR and CDR2 SFDVKD. Trimming stripped 7 bases from V and 0 bases from J, with 8 bases between. The CDR3 runs to 14 residues.

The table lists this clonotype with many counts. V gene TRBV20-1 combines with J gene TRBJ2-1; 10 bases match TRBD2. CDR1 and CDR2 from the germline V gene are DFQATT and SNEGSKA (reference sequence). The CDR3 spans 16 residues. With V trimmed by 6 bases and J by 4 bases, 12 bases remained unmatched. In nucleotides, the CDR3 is TGCAGTGCAATACTAGCGGGGTGGGGAAAGTACAATGAGCAGTTCTTC. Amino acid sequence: CSAILAGWGKYNEQFF.